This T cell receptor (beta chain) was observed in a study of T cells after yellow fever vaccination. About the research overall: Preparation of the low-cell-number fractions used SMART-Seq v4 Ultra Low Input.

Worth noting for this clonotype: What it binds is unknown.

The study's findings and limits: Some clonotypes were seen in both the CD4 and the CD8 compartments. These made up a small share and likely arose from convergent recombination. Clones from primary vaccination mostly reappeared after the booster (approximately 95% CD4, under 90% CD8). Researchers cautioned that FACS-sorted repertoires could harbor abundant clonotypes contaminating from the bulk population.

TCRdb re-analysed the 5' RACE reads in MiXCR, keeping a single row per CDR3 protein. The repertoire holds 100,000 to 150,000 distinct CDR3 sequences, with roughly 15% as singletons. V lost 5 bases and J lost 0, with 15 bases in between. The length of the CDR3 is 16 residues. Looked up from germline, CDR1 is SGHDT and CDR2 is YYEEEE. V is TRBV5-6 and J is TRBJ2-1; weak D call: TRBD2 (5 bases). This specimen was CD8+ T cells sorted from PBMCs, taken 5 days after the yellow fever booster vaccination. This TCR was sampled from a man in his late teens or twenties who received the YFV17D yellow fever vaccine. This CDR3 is CASSKWLASSYNEQFF. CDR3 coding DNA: TGTGCCAGCAGTAAGTGGCTAGCTTCCTCCTACAATGAGCAGTTCTTC.